This TCR beta chain derives from a study of blood T cell repertoires in COVID-19. In the original workflow: Estimated nucleated cell counts came from reference gene primer amplification. Using immunoSEQ multiplex PCR, the repertoire was profiled, and TCRdb retains in-frame clones only, with some absent. V and J calls and clone size are given by that table; D and trimming were obtained from the DNA. Of about 260,000 clones in the sample, more than 75% are singletons; the top ten hold 2% to 3%. On this clone itself: One end of the junction does not line up with germline, which may come from a read error.

The CDR3 is 14 residues long. Germline loops: CDR1 SGHKS, CDR2 YYEKEE (reference sequence). Sequenced sample: peripheral blood. The chain is built from TRBV5-5 and TRBJ1-1, with D possibly TRBD1 on 6 matching bases. This sequence originates from a woman aged 45-65 years with acute or convalescent COVID-19. CDR3 DNA: TGTGCCAGCACCTTGATGACAGGGAACACTGAAGCTTTCTTT. Its protein product is CASTLMTGNTEAFF.